This T cell receptor beta chain originates from a study of blood T cell repertoires in COVID-19. Assay used: immunoSEQ multiplex PCR; TCRdb lists only in-frame clones, some missing. In the table there are approximately 500,000 clones, approximately 92% of which are singletons. Trimming took 10 bases from V and 5 from J; bases not matched to a gene: 7. The germline CDR1 and CDR2 sequences are SEHNR and FQNEAQ (reference sequence). This CDR3 has 13 residues. Material: peripheral blood. V and J are TRBV7-9 and TRBJ2-1; 8 bases are a match to TRBD2. The clonotype originates from a man younger than 30 with COVID-19, enrolled during active disease. This CDR3 reads CANGGAANNEQFF. The CDR3 DNA reads TGTGCCAACGGGGGGGCCGCAAACAATGAGCAGTTCTTC.